This T cell receptor (beta chain) is from a study of control samples from healthy donors and cancer patients. Clones were read by immunoSEQ multiplex PCR, and TCRdb kept only the in-frame ones, dropping some. The sample has about 130,000 clones; just under 95% are singletons. The V gene end was trimmed by 7 bases and the J gene end by 4 bases; junction bases not matched to a gene: 12. This CDR3 is built from 16 residues. Germline values: CDR1 MDHEN, CDR2 SYDVKM. The V call is TRBV28, the J call TRBJ2-1; 8 bases agree with TRBD2. This receptor was taken from a man between 60 and 75 years old with colorectal cancer. Sequenced: PBMCs. The CDR3 DNA sequence: TGTGCCAGCACCCCGTCGCGGGGGGCGGGGTACAATGAGCAGTTCTTC. Residues: CASTPSRGAGYNEQFF.